This is a list of T cell receptor beta chains from one sample in a study of blood T cell repertoires in COVID-19. The data were produced by immunoSEQ multiplex PCR, yet TCRdb's version contains in-frame clones alone and is incomplete. The table records about 69,000 clones, over 75% of them present only once. Sequencing was performed on peripheral blood. These receptors were obtained from a man older than 75 with acute or convalescent COVID-19. Both conserved end residues are part of each CDR3. The D gene is left open where the match is weak. Clone size is stated in some rows and not others, as once, few, many or a class when expanded.

>once|TRBV19|TRBJ2-6|TRBD2
CASSAFIVGGTSGANVLTF
>few|TRBV23-1|TRBJ1-2|-
CASSQSGSEIYGYTF
>-|TRBV5-1|TRBJ1-4|-
CASSFTQGGEKLFF
>-|TRBV6-6|TRBJ1-1|-
CASSTQGRTEAFF
>-|TRBV10-2|TRBJ2-1|TRBD2
CASRNPRAGGYNEQFF
>-|TRBV12-3/TRBV12-4|TRBJ1-2|-
CASSWGGSYGYTF
>-|TRBV19|TRBJ1-2|-
CASSILRGGYTF
>-|TRBV7-2|TRBJ1-2|-
CASSLETGGNYGYTF
>-|TRBV6-2/TRBV6-3|TRBJ1-5|-
CASSYSSRGYYQPQHF
>-|TRBV27|TRBJ1-2|TRBD1
CASSSQRQGYGYTF
>-|TRBV5-6|TRBJ2-1|TRBD2
CASSARRSGRQGNEQFF
>-|TRBV25-1|TRBJ2-7|TRBD1
CASSALSDREGYEQYF
>-|TRBV7-8|TRBJ1-1|TRBD1
CASRGQEFEAFF
>-|TRBV30|TRBJ2-2|TRBD2
CAWSGGLAGVNTGELFF
>few|TRBV18|TRBJ1-3|-
CASSPGPGSGNTIYF
>-|TRBV27|TRBJ1-3|-
CASRLGGSGNTIYF
>-|TRBV5-4|TRBJ1-2|-
CASSLSMTEANYGYTF
>large|TRBV27|TRBJ1-1|-
CASSSRILKGNSEAFF
>-|TRBV25-1|TRBJ1-4|TRBD1
CASSEAGTGANEKLFF
>once|TRBV5-1|TRBJ2-5|TRBD1
CASSLSGGDETQYF
>-|TRBV28|TRBJ1-3|-
CASNPGGSGNTIYF
>-|TRBV11-3|TRBJ1-1|TRBD1
CASSLQGGTEAFF
>once|TRBV6-5|TRBJ1-1|TRBD1
CASSSADRAGTFF
>-|TRBV4-3|TRBJ1-5|-
CASSQVAGRDDQPQHF
>-|TRBV3-1/TRBV3-2|TRBJ1-1|TRBD1
CASSQGGTGHYTEAFF
>-|TRBV7-2|TRBJ2-2|TRBD2
CASSLGFSAAGAGELFF
>-|TRBV5-4|TRBJ2-1|TRBD2
CASSSTSGTASYNEQFF
>-|TRBV6-5|TRBJ1-3|-
CASSYAGPGNTIYF
>-|TRBV5-4|TRBJ2-1|-
CASSSTAGSNEQFF
>-|TRBV19|TRBJ2-7|-
CASSIGGVYEQYF
>-|TRBV6-5|TRBJ1-2|TRBD1
CASRRGQGDGYTF
>few|TRBV27|TRBJ1-1|TRBD1
CASSHGTGGTEAFF
>-|TRBV7-2|TRBJ1-6|-
CASNLGAGRDSPLHF
>-|TRBV19|TRBJ2-1|TRBD2
CASSIALAGGPYNEQFF
>-|TRBV2|TRBJ1-3|-
CASNPQASGNTIYF
>-|TRBV24-1|TRBJ2-3|-
CATSDPGGTDTQYF
>-|TRBV24-1|TRBJ1-1|-
CATSDPQRGGETEAFF
>-|TRBV28|TRBJ2-7|TRBD1
CAINRGGVYEQYF
>-|TRBV27|TRBJ1-1|-
CASRQQVWAEAFF